This T cell receptor beta chain was captured in a study of blood T cell repertoires in COVID-19. Study as a whole: The United States, Italy and Spain supplied acute and convalescent COVID-19 samples.

This clone was detected a few times. In the source study's methods: Amplification of reference gene primers provided the estimated nucleated cell counts. Only in-frame clones appear in the TCRdb table, and some are missing; sequencing was by immunoSEQ multiplex PCR. V, J and clone size are those of that table, while D and trimming were read from the DNA. The repertoire includes about 210,000 clones, roughly nine tenths of them detected once, and approximately 0.69% sits in the top ten. This receptor was identified in a middle-aged man with acute or convalescent COVID-19. Sequenced input: peripheral blood.

In DNA, the CDR3 is TGCAGTGCTAGTTCGAGGGGGCAGAGCACCTACGAGCAGTACTTC. Translated: CSASSRGQSTYEQYF. The chain combines TRBV20-1 with TRBJ2-7, with 7 bases that match TRBD1. With 3 bases clipped from V and 2 bases from J, the junction kept 10 bases outside the gene matches. The CDR3 sequence is 15 residues long. Germline values: CDR1 DFQATT, CDR2 SNEGSKA (reference sequence).